The subject of this entry is one T cell receptor (beta chain). What it binds is unknown. CDR1 and CDR2 (germline): SNHLY, FYNNEI. The CDR3 totals 12 residues. Trimming removed 5 bases at V and 5 bases at J, with 9 bases between. This sample is drawn from a study of T cell responses to AZD1222 COVID-19 vaccine. Findings and limits, study-wide: Just five or six AZD1222 recipients tested seropositive at baseline. Clonal diversity may have been underestimated, and the donors were mostly white British, with more females than males. Reports say nearly half of spike-specific TCRs go after unmutated variant regions.

Sequencing used immunoSEQ multiplex PCR; TCRdb keeps in-frame clones, though not all of them. The sample comprises approximately 130,000 clones, approximately 93% of which are singletons, and more than 0.7% rests with the top ten. The source of this sequence is an adult in good health. Sequencing used peripheral blood, obtained on day 0 of AZD1222 vaccination. The chain is built from TRBV2 and TRBJ1-2; D remains ambiguous. The CDR3 DNA reads TGTGCCAGCAGTACAGAGAGATATGGCTACACCTTC. This sequence encodes CASSTERYGYTF.